These T cell receptor beta chains were read from a single sample in a study of beta chain features in type 1 diabetes. Sequencing was performed with immunoSEQ multiplex PCR; in TCRdb, only in-frame clones are kept and a portion is missing. The repertoire holds about 52,000 clones, with roughly 39% as singletons. The specimen sequenced was Tregs from blood. These receptors were obtained from a man aged 25-45 years with type 1 diabetes. CDR3s include the opening cysteine and the closing phenylalanine or tryptophan. The order of the fields is clone size, V gene, J gene, CDR3 length, D gene, CDR3 protein, CDR3 DNA. D genes are given only for firm matches. Clone sizes are given selectively: once, few, many, or a class where the clone is expanded.

clone_size: NA; v_call: TRBV18; j_call: TRBJ2-1; cdr3_length: 19; d_call: TRBD2; cdr3_aa: CASSPIGTSGSGRSNEQFF; cdr3_nt: TGTGCCAGCTCACCGATCGGGACTAGCGGGAGTGGGCGTTCGAATGAGCAGTTCTTC
clone_size: NA; v_call: TRBV2; j_call: TRBJ2-1; cdr3_length: 12; d_call: NA; cdr3_aa: CASSEAPGRSFF; cdr3_nt: TGTGCCAGCAGTGAAGCCCCAGGGCGTTCGTTCTTC
clone_size: NA; v_call: TRBV5-1; j_call: TRBJ2-1; cdr3_length: 15; d_call: TRBD2; cdr3_aa: CASSLGLAAYNEQFF; cdr3_nt: TGCGCCAGCAGCTTGGGACTAGCGGCCTACAATGAGCAGTTCTTC
clone_size: few; v_call: TRBV6-1; j_call: TRBJ1-2; cdr3_length: 16; d_call: NA; cdr3_aa: CASSEEVALKLGGYTF; cdr3_nt: TGTGCCAGCAGTGAAGAAGTAGCTTTGAAACTCGGAGGCTACACCTTC
clone_size: NA; v_call: TRBV27; j_call: TRBJ1-1; cdr3_length: 15; d_call: NA; cdr3_aa: CASSSGRQRYTEAFF; cdr3_nt: TGTGCCAGCAGTTCTGGCCGACAGAGGTACACTGAAGCTTTCTTT
clone_size: few; v_call: TRBV18; j_call: TRBJ2-4; cdr3_length: 14; d_call: NA; cdr3_aa: CASSPPTGKNIQYF; cdr3_nt: TGTGCCAGCTCACCACCGACGGGGAAAAACATTCAGTACTTC
clone_size: NA; v_call: TRBV30; j_call: TRBJ2-7; cdr3_length: 12; d_call: NA; cdr3_aa: CAWSATGTEQYF; cdr3_nt: TGTGCCTGGAGTGCAACAGGGACCGAGCAGTACTTC
clone_size: few; v_call: TRBV2; j_call: TRBJ2-7; cdr3_length: 13; d_call: TRBD2; cdr3_aa: CAGYSGSSYEQYF; cdr3_nt: TGTGCCGGATATAGCGGGAGCTCCTACGAGCAGTACTTC
clone_size: NA; v_call: TRBV28; j_call: TRBJ2-1; cdr3_length: 14; d_call: TRBD1; cdr3_aa: CASQQGVAYNEQFF; cdr3_nt: TGTGCCAGCCAACAGGGGGTAGCCTACAATGAGCAGTTCTTC
clone_size: NA; v_call: TRBV5-1; j_call: TRBJ2-1; cdr3_length: 14; d_call: NA; cdr3_aa: CASSLGLDANEQFF; cdr3_nt: TGCGCCAGCAGCTTGGGACTAGATGCGAATGAGCAGTTCTTC
clone_size: few; v_call: TRBV5-4; j_call: TRBJ2-6; cdr3_length: 15; d_call: NA; cdr3_aa: CASSLASTGANVLTF; cdr3_nt: TGTGCCAGCAGCTTGGCCTCTACTGGGGCCAACGTCCTGACTTTC
clone_size: few; v_call: TRBV10-3; j_call: TRBJ2-7; cdr3_length: 13; d_call: TRBD1; cdr3_aa: CAIKDRVSYEQYF; cdr3_nt: TGTGCCATCAAGGACAGGGTCTCCTACGAGCAGTACTTC
clone_size: NA; v_call: TRBV28; j_call: TRBJ1-1; cdr3_length: 14; d_call: TRBD1; cdr3_aa: CASGQVPENTEAFF; cdr3_nt: TGTGCCAGCGGACAGGTGCCAGAAAACACTGAAGCTTTCTTT
clone_size: NA; v_call: TRBV5-1; j_call: TRBJ2-3; cdr3_length: 14; d_call: TRBD2; cdr3_aa: CASSLATSRGTQYF; cdr3_nt: TGCGCCAGCAGCTTAGCGACCTCGCGGGGGACGCAGTATTTT
clone_size: NA; v_call: TRBV9; j_call: TRBJ2-7; cdr3_length: 15; d_call: NA; cdr3_aa: CASSSGVLNSYEQYF; cdr3_nt: TGTGCCAGCAGTTCGGGGGTACTAAACTCCTACGAGCAGTACTTC
clone_size: few; v_call: TRBV5-4; j_call: TRBJ2-2; cdr3_length: 16; d_call: TRBD1; cdr3_aa: CASSYRRRGRGGELFF; cdr3_nt: TGTGCCAGCAGCTATCGGCGCAGGGGGCGCGGCGGGGAGCTGTTTTTT
clone_size: few; v_call: TRBV16; j_call: TRBJ1-1; cdr3_length: 14; d_call: NA; cdr3_aa: CASSQRGMNTEAFF; cdr3_nt: TGTGCCAGCAGCCAAAGGGGTATGAACACTGAAGCTTTCTTT
clone_size: NA; v_call: TRBV18; j_call: TRBJ2-7; cdr3_length: 15; d_call: TRBD1; cdr3_aa: CASSPQGTGGYEQYF; cdr3_nt: TGTGCCAGCTCTCCTCAGGGGACAGGTGGTTACGAGCAGTACTTC
clone_size: NA; v_call: TRBV7-8; j_call: TRBJ2-1; cdr3_length: 15; d_call: NA; cdr3_aa: CASSLGLSSYNEQFF; cdr3_nt: TGTGCCAGCAGCCTGGGACTCAGCTCCTACAATGAGCAGTTCTTC
clone_size: NA; v_call: TRBV27; j_call: TRBJ2-4; cdr3_length: 15; d_call: NA; cdr3_aa: CASDSSRWAKNIQYF; cdr3_nt: TGTGCCAGCGATTCCTCGAGATGGGCCAAAAACATTCAGTACTTC
clone_size: few; v_call: TRBV4-2; j_call: TRBJ2-7; cdr3_length: 17; d_call: NA; cdr3_aa: CASSPYDNTGAPYEQYF; cdr3_nt: TGTGCCAGCAGCCCATACGATAACACGGGAGCCCCCTACGAGCAGTACTTC
clone_size: NA; v_call: TRBV5-1; j_call: TRBJ2-7; cdr3_length: 13; d_call: NA; cdr3_aa: CASSVAPGGEQYF; cdr3_nt: TGCGCCAGCAGCGTTGCCCCCGGTGGCGAGCAGTACTTC
clone_size: NA; v_call: TRBV5-1; j_call: TRBJ2-1; cdr3_length: 16; d_call: TRBD2; cdr3_aa: CASSVAGGPKVNEQFF; cdr3_nt: TGCGCCAGCAGCGTAGCGGGAGGGCCGAAAGTAAATGAGCAGTTCTTC
clone_size: few; v_call: TRBV30; j_call: TRBJ2-1; cdr3_length: 15; d_call: NA; cdr3_aa: CAWSGGGALSNEQFF; cdr3_nt: TGTGCCTGGAGTGGGGGCGGAGCTTTATCTAATGAGCAGTTCTTC
clone_size: NA; v_call: TRBV6-1; j_call: TRBJ2-4; cdr3_length: 16; d_call: TRBD2; cdr3_aa: CASSEMALAGVEIQYF; cdr3_nt: TGTGCCAGCAGTGAAATGGCCTTAGCGGGAGTTGAGATTCAGTACTTT
clone_size: NA; v_call: TRBV6-1; j_call: TRBJ1-5; cdr3_length: 18; d_call: TRBD1; cdr3_aa: CASSVVRTGLIRRQPQHF; cdr3_nt: TGTGCCAGCAGTGTTGTGCGGACAGGGTTAATTCGAAGACAGCCCCAGCATTTT